This T cell receptor (beta chain) was obtained from a study of a mutant IDH1 vaccine in newly diagnosed glioma (dated by TCRdb to about 2021). Describing the broader study: Eight vaccinations were administered to patients in weeks 1, 3, 5, 7, 11, 15, 19 and 23, corresponding to visits V03 through V10. Vaccination started 4-6 weeks after radiotherapy alone, or was given together with temozolomide cycles in the groups whose treatment included chemotherapy. The 32 treated patients were approximately 62% male and about 40% female, with a mean age of approximately 40 years. Prior to enrollment, standard therapy consisting of radiotherapy alone, temozolomide alone, or radiochemotherapy with temozolomide had been administered to patients, with the combination being received by most patients. Peripheral blood was drawn at six visits: V03 (baseline), V05, V07, V10, V12 and V13. For exploratory analyses, longitudinal TCRB deep sequencing was carried out in under 30 treated patients wherever samples were available. Broader findings and caveats from the paper: The authors stated that sample limitations prevented analyses of patient blood samples from being reproduced. Changes in the top peripheral T cell clonotypes picked up by TCRB sequencing did not appear to be linked to pseudoprogression. Vaccine-induced immune responses across multiple MHC alleles were detected in 93.3% of patients. Availability determined which PBMC samples were chosen for TCRB deep sequencing.

The library came from the immunoSEQ multiplex PCR assay. Following the manufacturer's protocol, the hsTCRB Kit was used to amplify rearranged TCR beta chain sequences. Sequencing of TCRB libraries was carried out on an Illumina MiSeq. Regarding the original processing steps: The kit vendor's proprietary platform handled demultiplexing, trimming and gene mapping. The table comes from immuneACCESS by way of TCRdb, which keeps in-frame sequences with V and J called. Part of the clones is missing from these tables; in studies checked, under half for an unresolved V gene and the rest for unknown reasons. Clone size and V and J calls were adopted from that table, with D and trimming inferred from the DNA. The sample records over 50,000 clones, 90% of which are singletons. Together, the top ten hold approximately 4.2% of the sample. A remark on this clone: The antigen this receptor binds is unknown. Within one base of it there is no much larger clone, and no base qualities were kept.

According to the study, the label for this sample's time point signals: week 5, during vaccination. Each vaccine dose was 300 ug of a 20-mer mutant IDH1 peptide in Montanide, given subcutaneously with topical imiquimod. All donors had newly diagnosed IDH1-mutant astrocytomas of WHO grade 3 or 4 that showed loss of nuclear ATRX. The samples were drawn from NOA16, a multicentre, single-arm, open-label phase I trial in Germany that tested a mutant IDH1 peptide vaccine in humans for the first time. Genomic DNA for TCRB sequencing was isolated from EDTA blood with the DNeasy Blood and Tissue Kit. Reading the germline V gene gives CDR1 SNHLY and CDR2 FYNNEI. Including the terminal cysteine and phenylalanine, the CDR3 comprises 17 residues. The entry retains the CDR3 DNA only, 51 bases that are in frame from base 1. V was cut back by 4 bases and J by 4 bases, leaving a gap of 19 bases between them.

The sequence links TRBV2 to TRBJ2-2; the D gene may be TRBD1 or TRBD2, since each aligns over 5 bases. This clonotype was sampled from a woman in her 40s with glioma. The material was PBMCs, obtained from a glioma patient whose treatment included an IDH1 peptide vaccine. Here the CDR3 is given as CASSVVQGLGTTGELFF. The DNA sequence is given as TGTGCCAGCAGTGTCGTGCAGGGTCTGGGGACCACCGGGGAGCTGTTTTTT. When the CDR3 is completed using the reference TRBV2 and TRBJ2-2 genes on either side, the full variable domain is EPEVTQTPSHQVTQMGQEVILRCVPISNHLYFYWYRQILGQKVEFLVSFYNNEISEKSEIFDDQFSVERPDGSNFTLKIRSTKLEDSAMYFCASSVVQGLGTTGELFFGEGSRLTVL.